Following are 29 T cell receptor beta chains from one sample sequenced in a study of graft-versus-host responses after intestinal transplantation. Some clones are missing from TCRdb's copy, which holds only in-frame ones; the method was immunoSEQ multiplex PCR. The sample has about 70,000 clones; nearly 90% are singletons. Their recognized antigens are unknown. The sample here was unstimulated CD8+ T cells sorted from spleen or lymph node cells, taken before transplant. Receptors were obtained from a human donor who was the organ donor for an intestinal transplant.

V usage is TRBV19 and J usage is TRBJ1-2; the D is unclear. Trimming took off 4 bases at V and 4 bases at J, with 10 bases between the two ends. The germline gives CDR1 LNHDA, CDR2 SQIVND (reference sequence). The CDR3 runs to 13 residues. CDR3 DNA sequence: TGTGCCAGTAGTACCCGGTCCCTCTATGGCTACACCTTC. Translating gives CASSTRSLYGYTF.

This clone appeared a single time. The DNA for the CDR3 is TGTGCCAGCAGTGCTAGCGGTGGGGGGGATGAGCAGTTCTTC. Protein product: CASSASGGGDEQFF. V gene TRBV2 combines with J gene TRBJ2-1, with 7 nucleotides matching TRBD2. V dropped 4 bases and J dropped 8; count of bases not matched to a gene: 8. Germline V CDR1 and CDR2: SNHLY, FYNNEI. This CDR3 is 14 amino acids long. Full variable domain (remainder filled in from reference TRBV2 and TRBJ2-1): EPEVTQTPSHQVTQMGQEVILRCVPISNHLYFYWYRQILGQKVEFLVSFYNNEISEKSEIFDDQFSVERPDGSNFTLKIRSTKLEDSAMYFCASSASGGGDEQFFGPGTRLTVL.

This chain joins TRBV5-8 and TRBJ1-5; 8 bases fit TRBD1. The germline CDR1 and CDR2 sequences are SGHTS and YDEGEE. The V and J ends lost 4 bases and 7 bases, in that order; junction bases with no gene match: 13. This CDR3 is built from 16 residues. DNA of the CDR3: TGTGCCAGCAGCCCCCGGGGGCAGGGGGCGAGCCAGCCCCAGCATTTT. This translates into CASSPRGQGASQPQHF.

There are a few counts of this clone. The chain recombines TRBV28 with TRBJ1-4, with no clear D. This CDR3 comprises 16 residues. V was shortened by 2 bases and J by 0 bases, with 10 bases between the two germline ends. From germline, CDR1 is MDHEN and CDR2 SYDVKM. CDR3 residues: CASSLLPIATNEKLFF. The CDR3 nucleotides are TGTGCCAGCAGTTTACTACCAATTGCAACTAATGAAAAACTGTTTTTT.

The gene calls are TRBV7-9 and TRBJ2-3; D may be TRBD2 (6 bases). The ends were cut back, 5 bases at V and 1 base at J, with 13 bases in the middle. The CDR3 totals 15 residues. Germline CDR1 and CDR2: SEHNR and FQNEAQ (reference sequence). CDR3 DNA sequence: TGTGCCAGCAGCCCCTGGGGCGGGGGCACAGATACGCAGTATTTT. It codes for CASSPWGGGTDTQYF.

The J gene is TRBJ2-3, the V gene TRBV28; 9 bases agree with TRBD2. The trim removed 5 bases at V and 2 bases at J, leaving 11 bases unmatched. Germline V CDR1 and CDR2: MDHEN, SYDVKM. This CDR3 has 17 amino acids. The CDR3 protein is CASSHGRGGLSTDTQYF. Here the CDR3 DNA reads TGTGCCAGCAGTCATGGGCGGGGGGGCCTGTCCACAGATACGCAGTATTTT.

CDR3 nucleotide sequence: TGTGCCAGCAGTAGCGGGGGTGGGTCGGGAGAGACCCAGTACTTC. Protein product: CASSSGGGSGETQYF. The chain recombines TRBV6-6 with TRBJ2-5, with TRBD2 matching over 8 bases. This CDR3 comprises 15 residues. Germline values: CDR1 MNHNY, CDR2 SVGAGI (reference sequence). V shed 5 bases, J shed 4 bases, and the junction held 9 bases outside the gene matches.

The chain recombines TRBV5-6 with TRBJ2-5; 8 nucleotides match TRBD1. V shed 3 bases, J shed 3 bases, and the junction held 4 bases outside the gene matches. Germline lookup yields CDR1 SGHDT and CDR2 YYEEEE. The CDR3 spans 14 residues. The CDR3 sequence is CASSWGTGEETQYF. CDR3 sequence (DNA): TGTGCCAGCAGCTGGGGGACAGGTGAAGAGACCCAGTACTTC.

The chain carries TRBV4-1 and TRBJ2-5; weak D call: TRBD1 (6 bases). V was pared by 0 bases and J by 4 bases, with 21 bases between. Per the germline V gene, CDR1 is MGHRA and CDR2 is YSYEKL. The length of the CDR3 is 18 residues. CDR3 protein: CASSQDLGEPGVRETQYF. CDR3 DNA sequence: TGCGCCAGCAGCCAAGATCTCGGGGAGCCAGGGGTGAGAGAGACCCAGTACTTC.

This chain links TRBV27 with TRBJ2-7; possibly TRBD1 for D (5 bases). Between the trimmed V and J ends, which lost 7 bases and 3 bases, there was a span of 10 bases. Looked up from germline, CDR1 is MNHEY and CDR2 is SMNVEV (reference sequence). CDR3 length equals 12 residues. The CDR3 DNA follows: TGTGCCAGCAAGGGGAAGGGCTACGAGCAGTACGTC. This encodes CASKGKGYEQYV.

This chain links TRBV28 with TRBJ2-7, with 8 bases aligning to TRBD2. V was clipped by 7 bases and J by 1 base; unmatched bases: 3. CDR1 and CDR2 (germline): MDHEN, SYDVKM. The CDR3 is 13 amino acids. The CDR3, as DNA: TGTGCCAGCACGGGGGGGCTTTCCTACGAGCAGTACGTC. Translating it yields CASTGGLSYEQYV.

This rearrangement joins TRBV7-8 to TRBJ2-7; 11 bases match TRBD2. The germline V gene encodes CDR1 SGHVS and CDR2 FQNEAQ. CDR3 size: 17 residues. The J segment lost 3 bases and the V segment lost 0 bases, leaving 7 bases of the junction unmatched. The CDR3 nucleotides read TGTGCCAGCAGCTTAGCAACACCGGGACTAGCGGTCTACGAGCAGTACGTC. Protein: CASSLATPGLAVYEQYV.

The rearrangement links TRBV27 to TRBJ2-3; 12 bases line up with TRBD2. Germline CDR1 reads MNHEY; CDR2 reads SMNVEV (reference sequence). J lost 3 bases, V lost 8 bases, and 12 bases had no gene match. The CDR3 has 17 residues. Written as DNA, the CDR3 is TGTGCCAGCGCAGACCTTCTAGCGGGGGGGCCGACAGATACGCAGTATTTT. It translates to CASADLLAGGPTDTQYF.

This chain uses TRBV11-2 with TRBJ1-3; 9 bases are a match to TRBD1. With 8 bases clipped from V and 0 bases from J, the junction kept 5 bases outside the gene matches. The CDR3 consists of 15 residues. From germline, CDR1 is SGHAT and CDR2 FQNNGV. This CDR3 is CASYGTGTSGNTIYF. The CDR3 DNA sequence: TGTGCCAGCTATGGGACAGGGACCTCTGGAAACACCATATATTTT.

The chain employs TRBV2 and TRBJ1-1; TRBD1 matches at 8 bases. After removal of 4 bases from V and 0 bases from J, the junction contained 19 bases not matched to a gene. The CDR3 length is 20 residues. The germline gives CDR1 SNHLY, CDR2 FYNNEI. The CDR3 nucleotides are TGTGCCAGCAGTGGTCCGGCCCCGCCCGGGACAGGATGGATGAACACTGAAGCTTTCTTT. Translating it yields CASSGPAPPGTGWMNTEAFF.

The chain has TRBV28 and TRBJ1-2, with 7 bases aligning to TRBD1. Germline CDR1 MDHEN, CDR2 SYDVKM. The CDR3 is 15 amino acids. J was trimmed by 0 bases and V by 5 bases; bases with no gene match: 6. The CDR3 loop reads CASSLSGTANYGYTF. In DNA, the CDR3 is TGTGCCAGCAGTCTATCCGGGACAGCTAACTATGGCTACACCTTC.

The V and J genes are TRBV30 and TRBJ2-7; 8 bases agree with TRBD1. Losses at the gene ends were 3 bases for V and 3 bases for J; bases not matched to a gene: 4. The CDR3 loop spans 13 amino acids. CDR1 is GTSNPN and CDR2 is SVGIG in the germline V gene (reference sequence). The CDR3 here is CAWSLTGVYEQYV. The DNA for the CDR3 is TGTGCCTGGAGCCTGACAGGGGTCTACGAGCAGTACGTC.

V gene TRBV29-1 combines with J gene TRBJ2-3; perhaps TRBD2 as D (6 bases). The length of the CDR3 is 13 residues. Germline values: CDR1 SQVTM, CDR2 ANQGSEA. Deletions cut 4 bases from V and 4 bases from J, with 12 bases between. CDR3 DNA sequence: TGCAGCGTTGGAGGAGGGTGGGCAGATACGCAGTATTTT. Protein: CSVGGGWADTQYF.

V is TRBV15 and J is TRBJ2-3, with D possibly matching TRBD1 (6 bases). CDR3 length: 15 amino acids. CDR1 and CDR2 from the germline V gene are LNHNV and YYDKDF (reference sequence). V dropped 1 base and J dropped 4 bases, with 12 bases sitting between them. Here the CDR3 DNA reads TGTGCCACCAGCAGAGCGGCGGCAGGGGCAGATACGCAGTATTTT. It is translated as CATSRAAAGADTQYF.

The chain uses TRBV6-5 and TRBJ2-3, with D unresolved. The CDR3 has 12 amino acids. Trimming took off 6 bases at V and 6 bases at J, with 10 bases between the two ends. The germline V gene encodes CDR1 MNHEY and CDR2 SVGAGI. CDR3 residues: CASSPDFDTQYF. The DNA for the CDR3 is TGTGCCAGCAGCCCAGATTTTGATACGCAGTATTTT.

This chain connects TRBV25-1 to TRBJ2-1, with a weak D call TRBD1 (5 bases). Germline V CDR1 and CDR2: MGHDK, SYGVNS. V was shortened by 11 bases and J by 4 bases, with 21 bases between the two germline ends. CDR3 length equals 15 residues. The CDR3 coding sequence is TGTGCCCCGAAGAATACAGGCTCTATGTACAATGAGCAGTTCTTC. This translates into CAPKNTGSMYNEQFF.

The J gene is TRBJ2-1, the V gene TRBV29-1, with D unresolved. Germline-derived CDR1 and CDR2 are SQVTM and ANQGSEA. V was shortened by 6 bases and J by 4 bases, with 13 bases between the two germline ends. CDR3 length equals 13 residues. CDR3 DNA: TGCAGCGTCGTCTTACTTAAATACAATGAGCAGTTCTTC. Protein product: CSVVLLKYNEQFF.

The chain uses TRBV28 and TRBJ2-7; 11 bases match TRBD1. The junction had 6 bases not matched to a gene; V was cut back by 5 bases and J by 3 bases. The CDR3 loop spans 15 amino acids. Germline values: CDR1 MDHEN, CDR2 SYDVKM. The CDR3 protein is CASSPPGTGGYEQYV. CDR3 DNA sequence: TGTGCCAGCAGTCCACCCGGGACAGGGGGCTACGAGCAGTACGTC.

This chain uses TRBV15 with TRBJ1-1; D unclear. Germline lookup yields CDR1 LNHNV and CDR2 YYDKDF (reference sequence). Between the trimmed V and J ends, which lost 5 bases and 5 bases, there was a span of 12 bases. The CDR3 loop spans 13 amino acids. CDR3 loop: CATSPEVGTEAFF. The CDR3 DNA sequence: TGTGCCACCAGCCCTGAGGTCGGTACTGAAGCTTTCTTT.

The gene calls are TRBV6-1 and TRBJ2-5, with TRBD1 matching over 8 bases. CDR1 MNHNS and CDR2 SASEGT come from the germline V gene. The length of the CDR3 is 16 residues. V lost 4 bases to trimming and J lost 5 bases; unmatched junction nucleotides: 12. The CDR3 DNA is TGTGCCAGCAGTGGCCTGGGCAGGGGGCTGAGGGAGACCCAGTACTTC. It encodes CASSGLGRGLRETQYF.

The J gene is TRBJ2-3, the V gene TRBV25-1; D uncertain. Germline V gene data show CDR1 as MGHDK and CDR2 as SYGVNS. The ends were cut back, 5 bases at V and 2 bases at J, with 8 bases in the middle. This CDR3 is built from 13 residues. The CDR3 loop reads CASSLGHTDTQYF. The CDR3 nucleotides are TGTGCCAGCAGTTTGGGCCACACAGATACGCAGTATTTT.

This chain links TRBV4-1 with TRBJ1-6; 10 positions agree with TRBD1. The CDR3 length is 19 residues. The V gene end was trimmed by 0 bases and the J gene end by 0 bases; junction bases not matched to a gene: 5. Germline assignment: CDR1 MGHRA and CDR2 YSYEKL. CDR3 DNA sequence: TGCGCCAGCAGCCAAGAAATCGGGACAGGGGACTCCTATAATTCACCCCTCCACTTT. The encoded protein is CASSQEIGTGDSYNSPLHF.

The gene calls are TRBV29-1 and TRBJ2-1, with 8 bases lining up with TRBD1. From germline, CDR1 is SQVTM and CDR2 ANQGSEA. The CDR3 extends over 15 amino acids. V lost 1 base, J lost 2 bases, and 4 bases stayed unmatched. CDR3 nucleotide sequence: TGCAGCGTTGAAGGCAGGGGGCAAGCCTACAATGAGCAGTTCTTC. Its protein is CSVEGRGQAYNEQFF.

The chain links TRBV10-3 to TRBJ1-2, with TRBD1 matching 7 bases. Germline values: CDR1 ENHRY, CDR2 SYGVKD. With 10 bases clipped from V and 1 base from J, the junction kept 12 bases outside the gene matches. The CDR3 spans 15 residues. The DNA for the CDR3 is TGTGCCACCGTCGGGACAGATGACAATAACTATGGCTACACCTTC. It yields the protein CATVGTDDNNYGYTF.